The subject of this entry is one T cell receptor (beta chain). Antigen unknown. PCR used 60 Vbeta primers and 13 Jbeta primers. Method: immunoSEQ multiplex PCR; TCRdb's copy keeps in-frame clones and lacks some. The table has around 130,000 clones, around 57% seen once. The record originates from a study of cytomegalovirus exposure and HLA in healthy donors. Germline lookup yields CDR1 MDHEN and CDR2 SYDVKM. This CDR3 region has 15 residues. V was shortened by 6 bases and J by 5 bases, with 19 bases between the two germline ends. Study findings and constraints: CMV antigen specificity was confirmed in vitro for a few CMV-associated chains. Earlier findings revealed that most TCR beta V segments proved productive either about 90% or about 30% of the time. Among immune exposure information, only CMV serostatus was available. Being indistinguishable, some V segments were excluded, TRBV6-2 and TRBV6-3 among them.

This clonotype was obtained from a male donor in good health and CMV-seronegative. The gene calls are TRBV28 and TRBJ1-1; no clear D. The source material was PBMCs. In nucleotides, the CDR3 is TGTGCCAGCAGGCAAGCACGGGCGGGATTAACTGAAGCTTTCTTT. It encodes CASRQARAGLTEAFF.